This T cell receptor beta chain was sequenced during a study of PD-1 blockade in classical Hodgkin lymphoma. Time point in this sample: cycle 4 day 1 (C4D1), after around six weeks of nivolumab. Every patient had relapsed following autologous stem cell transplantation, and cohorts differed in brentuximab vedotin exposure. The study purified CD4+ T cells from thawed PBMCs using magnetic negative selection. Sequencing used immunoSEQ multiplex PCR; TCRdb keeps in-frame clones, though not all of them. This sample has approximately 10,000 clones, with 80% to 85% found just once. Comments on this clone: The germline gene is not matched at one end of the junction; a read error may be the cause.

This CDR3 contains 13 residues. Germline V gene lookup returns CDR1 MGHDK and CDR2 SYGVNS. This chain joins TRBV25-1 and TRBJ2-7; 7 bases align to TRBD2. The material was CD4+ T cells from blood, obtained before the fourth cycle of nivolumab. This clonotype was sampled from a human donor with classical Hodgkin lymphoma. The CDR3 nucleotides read TGTGCCAGCAGTCGGGACTACTCCTACAAGCAGTACTTC. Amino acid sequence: CASSRDYSYKQYF.